This T cell receptor beta chain was sequenced during a study of chemoradiotherapy in HPV16-positive cancers. Study-wide results and limits: HPV-specific T cells were functionally defined from only two HPV16-positive patients. HPV-responsive T-cell expansion during chemoradiotherapy was linked to improved recurrence-free survival in HPV16-positive patients. Non-HPV-specific T cells did not expand in tumors during treatment, whereas candidate HPV-specific clones and E7-related motifs did.

Assay used: immunoSEQ multiplex PCR; TCRdb lists only in-frame clones, some missing. The sample carries tens of thousands of clones, roughly 87% recorded once. With respect to this clone: What it binds is not known.

The sequencing used blood, collected from a patient who underwent chemoradiotherapy. This clonotype was obtained from a human donor with HPV-associated anogenital cancer.

CDR3 bases: TGTGCCAGCAGCCCAGGGGAGAGGACAGATACGCAGTATTTT. As protein: CASSPGERTDTQYF. The V and J genes are TRBV9 and TRBJ2-3, with TRBD1 as a possible D gene (6 bases). Germline-derived CDR1 and CDR2 are SGDLS and YYNGEE. Trimming cost V 4 bases and J 3 bases, with 12 bases left between them. The CDR3 covers 14 residues.